Listed below are T cell receptor beta chains from one sample, sequenced in a study of blood T cell repertoires in COVID-19. Clones were read by immunoSEQ multiplex PCR, and TCRdb kept only the in-frame ones, dropping some. Of 45,000 or so clones in the sample, roughly 84% were seen once. The material sequenced was peripheral blood. The origin of the receptors is a woman between 65 and 79 years old with acute or convalescent COVID-19. CDR3s include the opening cysteine and the closing phenylalanine or tryptophan. Clone size is given for some rows only: seen once, a few or many times, or a class if the clone is expanded.

j_call v_call clone_size cdr3_aa
TRBJ2-5 TRBV15 NA CATSRPRTSGGGETQYF
TRBJ1-3 TRBV3-1/TRBV3-2 few CASSQALGNTIYF
TRBJ1-3 TRBV3-1/TRBV3-2 NA CASKRRGSGNTIYF
TRBJ2-3 TRBV4-1 NA CASSLQADTQYF
TRBJ1-1 TRBV3-1/TRBV3-2 NA CASSLYRTAYYVQNREAFF
TRBJ1-1 TRBV7-9 NA CASSKISGHRVVSEAFF
TRBJ1-5 TRBV20-1 NA CSASPRDRRAYSNQPQHF
TRBJ2-1 TRBV7-9 NA CASSLGGALNNEQFF
TRBJ2-2 TRBV10-3 NA CAISDRLDGVNTGELFF
TRBJ2-3 TRBV11-2 NA CASSKGLTGDTQYF